The rows below give T cell receptor beta chains drawn from one sample of a study of CXCR3-negative and CXCR3-positive naive CD8 T cells. TCRdb re-called the 5' RACE reads; one entry per CDR3 protein, DNA not given. This table holds over 100,000 distinct CDR3 sequences. Sample: naive CXCR3- CD8+ T cells from blood. These receptors originate from a human donor in good health. Some clones in this sample may be carry-over from other donors' samples. Both conserved end residues are part of each CDR3.

>TRBJ2-1|17|TRBV5-5
CASSFPLAEGSYNEQFF
>TRBJ2-7|18|TRBV20-1
CSARDQALRGDYQREQYF
>TRBJ2-1|16|TRBV4-1
CASSQEGLTAYNEQFF
>TRBJ2-2|13|TRBV29-1
CSVEDSVTGELFF
>TRBJ2-7|16|TRBV3-1
CASSQESPSWTYEQYF
>TRBJ2-7|15|TRBV29-1
CSVVGTGARAYEQYF
>TRBJ2-1|15|TRBV2
CASSEEGSSYNEQFF
>TRBJ2-1|16|TRBV29-1
CSVVLAGVSGEHEQFF
>TRBJ2-2|12|TRBV10-3
CAISAVTGELFF
>TRBJ2-5|15|TRBV12-3/TRBV12-4
CASSSPDRVEETQYF
>TRBJ2-5|14|TRBV2
CASSDTRLQETQYF
>TRBJ2-3|17|TRBV5-6
CASSLVETSGNLDTQYF
>TRBJ2-2|15|TRBV6-4
CASSDSTEDTGELFF
>TRBJ2-2|13|TRBV6-5
CASSYSSTGELFF
>TRBJ2-3|15|TRBV12-3/TRBV12-4
CASSFWLFGGDTQYF
>TRBJ2-5|15|TRBV5-1
CASSSWTGGQETQYF
>TRBJ1-1|16|TRBV12-3/TRBV12-4
CASNFENRERNTEAFF
>TRBJ2-1|15|TRBV6-2/TRBV6-3
CASSHRGARTSEQFF
>TRBJ2-7|13|TRBV29-1
CSVETGGPHEQYF
>TRBJ2-4|13|TRBV12-3/TRBV12-4
CASSRVGDGIQYF
>TRBJ1-5|16|TRBV15
CATSPRRGEGNQPQHF
>TRBJ2-3|15|TRBV20-1
CSASDRDRGADTQYF
>TRBJ2-4|12|TRBV29-1
CSVGSGGGVQYF
>TRBJ1-1|13|TRBV11-2
CASSWTGSGKAFF
>TRBJ2-1|15|TRBV10-2
CASNTGGRLYNEQFF
>TRBJ1-2|13|TRBV29-1
CSVESPRSYGYTF
>TRBJ2-3|16|TRBV20-1
CSARERRGGRTDTQYF
>TRBJ2-2|18|TRBV4-3
CASSPGFLQGAGTGELFF
>TRBJ1-1|14|TRBV29-1
CSVDGTGVGTEAFF
>TRBJ2-2|15|TRBV12-3/TRBV12-4
CASSSLAGDTGELFF
>TRBJ1-5|14|TRBV25-1
CASSSTGGDQPQHF
>TRBJ1-5|14|TRBV20-1
CSARDGGAGQPQHF
>TRBJ2-4|15|TRBV7-2
CASSSPRSSGNIQYF
>TRBJ2-3|15|TRBV7-9
CASSGRGGLPDTQYF
>TRBJ2-4|16|TRBV14
CASSPLGSSPKNIQYF
>TRBJ2-7|13|TRBV7-9
CASSNTGMYEQYF
>TRBJ2-2|15|TRBV29-1
CSVESGRSNTGELFF
>TRBJ2-7|12|TRBV28
CASSLAGHEQYF
>TRBJ2-7|16|TRBV3-1
CASSQGPRDYHYEQYF
>TRBJ1-1|13|TRBV7-6
CASSSDTHTEAFF
>TRBJ2-7|15|TRBV28
CASSPTTNIAYEQYF
>TRBJ2-6|20|TRBV27
CASSLSFTPGLAGGFGVLTF
>TRBJ1-4|17|TRBV30
CAWSPNPNPGANEKLFF
>TRBJ2-7|15|TRBV4-1
CASSHGRGETYEQYF
>TRBJ1-3|14|TRBV29-1
CSVEGGVDGNTIYF
>TRBJ2-7|12|TRBV6-2/TRBV6-3
CASSYTTYEQYF